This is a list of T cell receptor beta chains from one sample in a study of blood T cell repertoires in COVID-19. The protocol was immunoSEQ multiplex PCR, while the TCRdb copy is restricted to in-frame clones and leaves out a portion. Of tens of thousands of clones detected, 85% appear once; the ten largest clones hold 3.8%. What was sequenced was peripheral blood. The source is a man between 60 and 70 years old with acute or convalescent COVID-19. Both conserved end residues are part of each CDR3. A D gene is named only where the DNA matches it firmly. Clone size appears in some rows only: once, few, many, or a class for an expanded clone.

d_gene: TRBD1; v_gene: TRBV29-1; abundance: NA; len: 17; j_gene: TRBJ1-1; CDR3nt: TGCAGCGTTGAAGATCTAACTTCGGGACAGCCACAGGGAACAGCTTTCTTT; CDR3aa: CSVEDLTSGQPQGTAFF
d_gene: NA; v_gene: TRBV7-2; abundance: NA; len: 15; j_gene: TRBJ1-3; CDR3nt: TGTGCCAGCAGCTTAGCTCCTGAGTTGGGAAACACCATATATTTT; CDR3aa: CASSLAPELGNTIYF
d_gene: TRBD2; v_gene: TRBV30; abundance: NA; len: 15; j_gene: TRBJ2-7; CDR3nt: TGTGCCTGGAGTGTAGGACTAGCGGGAGTCGGCGAGCAGTACTTC; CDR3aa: CAWSVGLAGVGEQYF
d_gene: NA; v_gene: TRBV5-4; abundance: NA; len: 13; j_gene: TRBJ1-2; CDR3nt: TGTGCCACCTCGCGGGGGGGTGGCTATGGCTACACCTTC; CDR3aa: CATSRGGGYGYTF
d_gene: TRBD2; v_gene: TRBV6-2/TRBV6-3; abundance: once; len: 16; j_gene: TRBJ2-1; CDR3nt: TGTGCCAGCAGTTTTGGACGGGGGGGCCCCTACAATGAGCAGTTCTTC; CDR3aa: CASSFGRGGPYNEQFF
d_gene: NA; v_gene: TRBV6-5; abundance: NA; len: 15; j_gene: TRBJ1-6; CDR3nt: TGTGCCAGCAGCACTGGGACAAACAGGAATTCACCCCTCCACTTT; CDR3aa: CASSTGTNRNSPLHF
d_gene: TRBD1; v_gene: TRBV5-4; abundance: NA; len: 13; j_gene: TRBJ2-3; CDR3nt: TGTGCCAGCAGTACACAGGGGATAGATACGCAGTATTTT; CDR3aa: CASSTQGIDTQYF
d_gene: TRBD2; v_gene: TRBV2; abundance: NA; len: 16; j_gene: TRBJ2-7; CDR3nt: TGTGCCAGCACCCCGGGACTAGCGGGAGGAGAGGGCGAGCAGTACTTC; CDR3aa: CASTPGLAGGEGEQYF
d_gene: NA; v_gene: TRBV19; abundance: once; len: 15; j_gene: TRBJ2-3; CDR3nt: TGTGCCAGTAGCACGGGACTTACTAGCACAGATACGCAGTATTTT; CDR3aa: CASSTGLTSTDTQYF
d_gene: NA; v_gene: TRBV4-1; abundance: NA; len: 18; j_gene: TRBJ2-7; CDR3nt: TGCGCCAGCAGCCCAGGTATTCTCCGAACCCAACTCTCCTACGAGCAGTACTTC; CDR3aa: CASSPGILRTQLSYEQYF
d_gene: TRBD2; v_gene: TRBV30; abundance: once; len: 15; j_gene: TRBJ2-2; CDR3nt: TGTGCCTGGAGTGAAGTACTAGCGGGCACCGGGGAGCTGTTTTTT; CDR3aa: CAWSEVLAGTGELFF
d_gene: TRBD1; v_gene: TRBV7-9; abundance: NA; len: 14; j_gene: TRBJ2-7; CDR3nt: TGTGCCAGCAGCGAGACAGGGGGAGAAATTGAGCAGTACTTC; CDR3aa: CASSETGGEIEQYF
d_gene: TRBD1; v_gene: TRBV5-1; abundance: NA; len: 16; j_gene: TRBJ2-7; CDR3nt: TGCGCCAGCAGCCTAACGGGACAGATCGTCGGTAACGAGCAGTACTTC; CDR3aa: CASSLTGQIVGNEQYF
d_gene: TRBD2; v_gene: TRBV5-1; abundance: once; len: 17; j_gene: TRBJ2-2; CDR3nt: TGCGCCAGCAGCTCGGGACTAGCGGGAGTCGGCACCGGGGAGCTGTTTTTT; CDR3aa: CASSSGLAGVGTGELFF
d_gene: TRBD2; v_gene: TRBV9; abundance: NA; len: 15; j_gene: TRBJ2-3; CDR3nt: TGTGCCAGAGTACTAGCGGGAGACCGCACAGATACGCAGTATTTT; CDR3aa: CARVLAGDRTDTQYF
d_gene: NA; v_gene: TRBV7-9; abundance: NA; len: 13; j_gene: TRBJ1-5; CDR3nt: TGTGCCAGCAGCTTACGGGGAGATCAGCCCCAGCATTTT; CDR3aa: CASSLRGDQPQHF
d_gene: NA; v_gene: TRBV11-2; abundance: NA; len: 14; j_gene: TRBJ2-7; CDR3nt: TGTGCCAGCAGCTTCTTTCTTAGGGGCTACGAGCAGTACTTC; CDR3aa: CASSFFLRGYEQYF
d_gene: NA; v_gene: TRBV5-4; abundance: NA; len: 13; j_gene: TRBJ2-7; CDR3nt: TGTGCCAGCAACTTAACCCCGTGGGAGGAGCAGTACTTC; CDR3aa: CASNLTPWEEQYF
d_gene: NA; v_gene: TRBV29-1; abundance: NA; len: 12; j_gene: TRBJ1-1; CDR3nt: TGCAGCGCCCCGAACAGGGTCACTGAAGCTTTCTTT; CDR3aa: CSAPNRVTEAFF
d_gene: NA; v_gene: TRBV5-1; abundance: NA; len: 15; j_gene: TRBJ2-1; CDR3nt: TGCGCCAGCAACCCAAGGGGGTCGGCCTACAATGAGCAGTTCTTC; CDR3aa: CASNPRGSAYNEQFF
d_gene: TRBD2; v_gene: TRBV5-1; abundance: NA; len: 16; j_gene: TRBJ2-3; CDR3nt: TGCGCCAGCAGCCCATCGGGGGGACTAGGGACAGATACGCAGTATTTT; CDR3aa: CASSPSGGLGTDTQYF
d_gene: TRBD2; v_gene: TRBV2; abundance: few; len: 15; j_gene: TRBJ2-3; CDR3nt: TGTGCCAGCAGCCCGACTAGCGGGGACACAGATACGCAGTATTTT; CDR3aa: CASSPTSGDTDTQYF
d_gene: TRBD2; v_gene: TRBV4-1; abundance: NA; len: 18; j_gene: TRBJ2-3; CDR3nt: TGCGCCAGCAGCCAAGATTTCAATATAGCGGGGAGTACAGATACGCAGTATTTT; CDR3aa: CASSQDFNIAGSTDTQYF
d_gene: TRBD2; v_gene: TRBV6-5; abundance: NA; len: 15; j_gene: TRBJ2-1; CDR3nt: TGTGCCAGCACCGAACGGCTAGCGGGGGCCAATGAGCAGTTCTTC; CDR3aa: CASTERLAGANEQFF
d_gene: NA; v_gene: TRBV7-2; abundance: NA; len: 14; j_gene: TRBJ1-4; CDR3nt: TGTGCCAGCAGCTTACACGGGGCTAATGAAAAACTGTTTTTT; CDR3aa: CASSLHGANEKLFF
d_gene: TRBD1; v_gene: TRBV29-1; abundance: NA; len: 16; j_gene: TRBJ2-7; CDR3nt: TGCAGCGTTCCCGGGCAGGGCGGACAGGGGGCGGGCGAGCAGTACTTC; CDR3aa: CSVPGQGGQGAGEQYF
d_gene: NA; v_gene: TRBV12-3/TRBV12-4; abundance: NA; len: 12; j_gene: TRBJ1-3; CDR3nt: TGTGCCAGCAGCAGGGCTGGAAACACCATATATTTT; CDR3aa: CASSRAGNTIYF
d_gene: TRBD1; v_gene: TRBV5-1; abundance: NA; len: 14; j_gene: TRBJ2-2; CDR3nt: TGCGCCAGCAGGGGACAGATGAACACCGGGGAGCTGTTTTTT; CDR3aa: CASRGQMNTGELFF
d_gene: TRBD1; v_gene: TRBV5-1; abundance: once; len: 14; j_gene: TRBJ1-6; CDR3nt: TGCGCCAGCAGCCTGGGACAGGATAATTCACCCCTCCACTTT; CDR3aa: CASSLGQDNSPLHF
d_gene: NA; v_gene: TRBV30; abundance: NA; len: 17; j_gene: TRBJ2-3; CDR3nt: TGTGCCTGGAGTGTAGAGGGGGGGGTTGGTACTCCAGGAGCGCAGTATTTT; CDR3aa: CAWSVEGGVGTPGAQYF
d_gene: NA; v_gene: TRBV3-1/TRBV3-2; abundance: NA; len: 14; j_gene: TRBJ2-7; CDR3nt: TGTGCCAGCAGCCAAGAGAGAGTGCACTACGAGCAGTACTTC; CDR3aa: CASSQERVHYEQYF
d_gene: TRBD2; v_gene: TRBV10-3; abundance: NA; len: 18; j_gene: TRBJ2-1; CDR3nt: TGTGCCATCAGTGAGTCGGCGGGAGGGCTGGGATTTGGCAATGAGCAGTTCTTC; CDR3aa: CAISESAGGLGFGNEQFF
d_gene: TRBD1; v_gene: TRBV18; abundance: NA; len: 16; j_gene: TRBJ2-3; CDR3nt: TGTGCCAGCTCACCATCACTGGACAGGGGCACAGATACGCAGTATTTT; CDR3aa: CASSPSLDRGTDTQYF
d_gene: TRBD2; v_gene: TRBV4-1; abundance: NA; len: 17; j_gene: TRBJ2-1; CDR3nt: TGCGCCAGCAGCCCTCGGACTAGCGGGAGATACCTCAATGAGCAGTTCTTC; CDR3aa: CASSPRTSGRYLNEQFF
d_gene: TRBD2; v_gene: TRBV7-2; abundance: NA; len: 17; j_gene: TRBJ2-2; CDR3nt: TGTGCCAGCAGCTTTCGCGGACTAGGGGTGAACACCGGGGAGCTGTTTTTT; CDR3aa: CASSFRGLGVNTGELFF
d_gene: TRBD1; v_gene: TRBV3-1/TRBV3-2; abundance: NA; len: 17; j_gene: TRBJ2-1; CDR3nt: TGTGCCAGCAGCCACTCCTGGCAGGGACAGGGTAGAAATGAGCAGTTCTTC; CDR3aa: CASSHSWQGQGRNEQFF
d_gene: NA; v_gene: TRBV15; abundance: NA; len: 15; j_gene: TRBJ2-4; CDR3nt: TGTGCCACCAGGACGACAGCCCAAGCCAAAAACATTCAGTACTTC; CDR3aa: CATRTTAQAKNIQYF
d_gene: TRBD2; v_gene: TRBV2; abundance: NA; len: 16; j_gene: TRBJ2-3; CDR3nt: TGTGCCAGCCGGGGACTAGCGGGAGGGAGAGCAGATACGCAGTATTTT; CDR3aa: CASRGLAGGRADTQYF
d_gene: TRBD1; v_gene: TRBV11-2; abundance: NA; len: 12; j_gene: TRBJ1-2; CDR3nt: TGTGCCAGCAGCACCGACAGGGTAGGCTACACCTTC; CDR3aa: CASSTDRVGYTF
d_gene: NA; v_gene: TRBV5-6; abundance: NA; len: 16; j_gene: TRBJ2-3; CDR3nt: TGTGCCAGCAGGAACCTACAGGAGTTTGTGACAGATACGCAGTATTTT; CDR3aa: CASRNLQEFVTDTQYF
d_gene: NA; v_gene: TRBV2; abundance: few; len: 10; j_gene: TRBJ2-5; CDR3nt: TGTGCCACAGGTTACGAGACCCAGTACTTC; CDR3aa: CATGYETQYF
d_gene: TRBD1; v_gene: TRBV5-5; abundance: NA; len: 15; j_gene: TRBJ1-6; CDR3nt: TGTGCCAGCAGCGCAGGGGGGTCCTATAATTCACCCCTCCACTTT; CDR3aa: CASSAGGSYNSPLHF
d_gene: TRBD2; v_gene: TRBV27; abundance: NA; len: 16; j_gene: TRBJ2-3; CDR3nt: TGTGCCAGCAGTTTAACTAGCGGGGGGGCGGGAGATACGCAGTATTTT; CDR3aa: CASSLTSGGAGDTQYF
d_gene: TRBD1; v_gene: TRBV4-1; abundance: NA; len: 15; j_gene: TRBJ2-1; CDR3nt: TGCGCCAGCAGCATAAGACAGGGTTTAGGGGATGAGCAGTTCTTC; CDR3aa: CASSIRQGLGDEQFF
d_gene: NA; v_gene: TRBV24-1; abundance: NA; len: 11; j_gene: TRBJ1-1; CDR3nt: TGTGCCACCAGTGATGGCAGGGAAGCTTTCTTT; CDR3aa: CATSDGREAFF
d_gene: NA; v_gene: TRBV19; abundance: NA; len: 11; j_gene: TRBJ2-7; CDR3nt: TGTGCCAGTAGATGGGGAGGCGAGCAGTACTTC; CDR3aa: CASRWGGEQYF
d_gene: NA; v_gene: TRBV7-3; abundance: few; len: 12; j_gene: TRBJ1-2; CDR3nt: TGTGCCAGCACCAGGGATGGTTATGGCTACACCTTC; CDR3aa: CASTRDGYGYTF
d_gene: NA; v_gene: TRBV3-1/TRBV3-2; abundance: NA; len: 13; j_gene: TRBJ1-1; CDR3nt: TGTGCCAGCAGCCAAGCCTTGAACACTGAAGCTTTCTTT; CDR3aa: CASSQALNTEAFF